Presented here are 20 T cell receptor beta chains from one specimen sequenced in a study of blood T cell repertoires in COVID-19. Data came from immunoSEQ multiplex PCR; TCRdb stores just in-frame clones and leaves some out. Of 150,000 to 200,000 clones in the sample, about 89% were seen once. Sequences were obtained from peripheral blood. The receptors were sampled from a man aged 35 to 55 with acute or convalescent COVID-19.

This chain joins TRBV7-2 and TRBJ1-1; TRBD1 agrees at 8 bases. Germline values: CDR1 SGHTA, CDR2 FQGNSA. V trimming: 5 bases; J trimming: 1 base; junction bases outside the gene matches: 9. This CDR3 is 16 amino acids long. The CDR3 region is CASSPGATGGNTEAFF. The CDR3 DNA reads TGTGCCAGCAGCCCCGGGGCCACAGGGGGGAACACTGAAGCTTTCTTT.

The chain joins TRBV28 to TRBJ1-4; D remains unclear. In germline, CDR1 is MDHEN, CDR2 SYDVKM. V lost 6 bases, J lost 0 bases, and 23 bases lay in between. The length of the CDR3 is 19 residues. CDR3 amino acids: CASSPQEERAWATNEKLFF. CDR3 in DNA: TGTGCCAGCAGCCCTCAGGAAGAGAGGGCCTGGGCAACTAATGAAAAACTGTTTTTT.

The gene calls are TRBV12-5 and TRBJ1-2, with 7 bases that match TRBD1. In germline, CDR1 is LGHNT, CDR2 FRNRAP. This CDR3 comprises 13 residues. V lost 6 bases and J lost 3; bases outside the gene matches: 4. The CDR3 region has the DNA TGTGCTAGTGGCGACAGGGTCGACTATGGCTACACCTTC. Protein product: CASGDRVDYGYTF.

This chain uses TRBV7-2 with TRBJ2-5, with 8 bases matching TRBD2. This CDR3 is built from 15 residues. V lost 4 bases, J lost 4 bases, and 8 bases stayed unmatched. Germline assignment: CDR1 SGHTA and CDR2 FQGNSA. CDR3 bases: TGTGCCAGCAGCTATCAAGCGGGGGAAGGAGAGACCCAGTACTTC. It translates to CASSYQAGEGETQYF.

This rearrangement joins TRBV5-1 to TRBJ2-7, with 9 bases matching TRBD1. The CDR3 contains 14 residues. The V and J ends lost 2 bases and 7 bases, in that order; junction bases with no gene match: 7. Germline CDR1 reads SGHRS; CDR2 reads YFSETQ. The CDR3 spells CASSFGQGLGEQYF. CDR3 DNA: TGCGCCAGCAGCTTTGGACAGGGGCTAGGTGAGCAGTACTTC. Drawing the rest from reference TRBV5-1 and TRBJ2-7, the complete variable domain is KAGVTQTPRYLIKTRGQQVTLSCSPISGHRSVSWYQQTPGQGLQFLFEYFSETQRNKGNFPGRFSGRQFSNSRSEMNVSTLELGDSALYLCASSFGQGLGEQYFGPGTRLTVT.

The genes are TRBV3-1 (or the pseudogene TRBV3-2) and TRBJ1-1, with D hard to call. The length of the CDR3 is 14 residues. Trimming pared 3 bases from V and 0 bases from J, leaving 8 bases between. Per germline, CDR1 LGHDT and CDR2 YNNKEL (reference sequence). CDR3 sequence reads: CASSHWALNTEAFF. CDR3 DNA sequence: TGTGCCAGCAGCCACTGGGCATTGAACACTGAAGCTTTCTTT.

This clone was observed once. V is TRBV2 and J is TRBJ1-2, with TRBD1 matching 7 bases. Germline CDR1 is SNHLY and CDR2 is FYNNEI. Trimming cost V 0 bases and J 7 bases; bases outside gene matches: 2. The CDR3 is 13 residues long. As DNA, the CDR3 is TGTGCCAGCAGTGAAGCGTCAGGGGGTGGCTACACCTTC. This translates into CASSEASGGGYTF.

For this clone: The germline gene is not matched at one end of the junction; a read error may be the cause. The V and J genes are TRBV3-1 (or the pseudogene TRBV3-2) and TRBJ2-1; D is unclear. CDR1 is LGHDT and CDR2 is YNNKEL in the germline V gene (reference sequence). The CDR3 spans 11 residues. The CDR3 here is CASSQYSEQFF. CDR3 nucleotides: TGTGCCAGCAGCCAGTACAGTGAGCAGTTCTTC.

This clone was seen just once. V usage is TRBV6-6 and J usage is TRBJ2-7; the D gene is possibly TRBD2 (6 bases). The germline V and J ends were trimmed by 8 bases and 5 bases, with 16 bases remaining between them. Germline V gene lookup returns CDR1 MNHNY and CDR2 SVGAGI (reference sequence). CDR3 length: 13 residues. This CDR3 is CASGLRSPDEQYF. CDR3 coding DNA: TGTGCCAGCGGACTACGGTCACCCGACGAGCAGTACTTC.

The chain uses TRBV10-3 and TRBJ1-1; the D gene is possibly TRBD1 (6 bases). The CDR3 consists of 14 residues. With 1 base removed from V and 8 bases from J, the gap between germline ends came to 14 bases. The germline gives CDR1 ENHRY, CDR2 SYGVKD. CDR3 nucleotides: TGTGCCATCAGTGAGTTCAGGGGCTTAGGAGAAGCTTTCTTT. Encoded protein: CAISEFRGLGEAFF.

This clone came up a few times. V usage is TRBV28 and J usage is TRBJ2-3, with 10 bases matching TRBD2. The V gene's germline CDR1 is MDHEN and CDR2 SYDVKM. J was trimmed by 10 bases and V by 7 bases; bases with no gene match: 11. This CDR3 contains 14 residues. In DNA form, the CDR3 reads TGTGCCAGCATCACGGGCCAGCGGGGGGGGGCGCAGTATTTT. It encodes CASITGQRGGAQYF.

The CDR3 DNA reads as TGCGCCAGCAGCGGGTCTCCCGGGACAGTTAATGGCTACACCTTC. Its protein is CASSGSPGTVNGYTF. This chain uses TRBV5-1 with TRBJ1-2; 7 positions match TRBD1. CDR3 size: 15 residues. With 4 bases clipped from V and 6 bases from J, the junction kept 12 bases outside the gene matches. Germline values: CDR1 SGHRS, CDR2 YFSETQ.

This chain connects TRBV6-5 to TRBJ1-2; no definite D call. The length of the CDR3 is 13 residues. With 6 bases removed from V and 5 bases from J, the gap between germline ends came to 13 bases. Per the germline V gene, CDR1 is MNHEY and CDR2 is SVGAGI. Here the CDR3 reads CASSPEGVYGYTF. The CDR3 region has the DNA TGTGCCAGCAGCCCAGAGGGTGTGTATGGCTACACCTTC.

V is TRBV4-2 and J is TRBJ2-5; D is uncertain. Trimming took 0 bases from V and 4 from J, leaving 9 bases between them. The CDR3 is 14 amino acids. In germline, CDR1 is LGHNA, CDR2 YNFKEQ. The CDR3 bases are TGTGCCAGCAGCCAAGATTCCGGGTTAGAGACCCAGTACTTC. Its translation: CASSQDSGLETQYF.

J is TRBJ2-5 and V is TRBV7-2; D is unresolved. CDR1 and CDR2 from the germline V gene are SGHTA and FQGNSA. Trimming removed 5 bases at V and 5 bases at J, with 12 bases between. The CDR3 has 13 amino acids. The CDR3 DNA reads TGTGCCAGCAGCCGCGCACGGCGGGAGACCCAGTACTTC. Its translation: CASSRARRETQYF.

Comment on this clone: This sample includes further DNA sequences coding for the same CDR3. The V gene is TRBV5-1, the J gene TRBJ2-1; 9 bases align to TRBD1. CDR3 length: 13 residues. Trimming removed 4 bases from V and 7 bases from J; junction bases left unmatched: 3. Per germline, CDR1 SGHRS and CDR2 YFSETQ. Here the CDR3 reads CASSTGQGNEQFF. The CDR3 DNA follows: TGCGCCAGCAGCACTGGACAGGGGAATGAGCAGTTCTTC.

The rearrangement uses TRBV9 and TRBJ2-5; 7 nucleotides align to TRBD2. The CDR3 has 13 residues. Germline CDR1 and CDR2: SGDLS and YYNGEE. Trimming removed 3 bases from V and 4 bases from J; junction bases left unmatched: 3. CDR3 region: CASSATGGETQYF. The CDR3 nucleotides are TGTGCCAGCAGCGCGACGGGAGGAGAGACCCAGTACTTC.

The chain links TRBV6-4 to TRBJ2-1; TRBD2 agrees at 11 bases. J lost 2 bases, V lost 0 bases, and 12 bases had no gene match. The CDR3 totals 20 residues. From germline, CDR1 is MRHNA and CDR2 SNTAGT. The CDR3 loop reads CASSDSPLGIAGGPYNEQFF. DNA of the CDR3: TGTGCCAGCAGTGACTCCCCCCTGGGGATAGCGGGGGGGCCCTACAATGAGCAGTTCTTC.

The rearrangement uses TRBV4-2 and TRBJ1-2; 7 nucleotides align to TRBD1. The J segment lost 6 bases and the V segment lost 5 bases, leaving 9 bases of the junction unmatched. The CDR3 is 14 residues long. Germline V gives CDR1 LGHNA, CDR2 YNFKEQ. CDR3 loop: CASSSLTGSHGYTF. The CDR3 DNA sequence: TGTGCCAGCAGCAGCTTGACAGGGTCCCATGGCTACACCTTC.

The chain couples TRBV5-1 to TRBJ2-7; 10 bases match TRBD1. CDR1 is SGHRS, CDR2 YFSETQ, per germline. J gave up 3 bases and V 4 bases, and 4 bases lay outside the gene matches. The CDR3 length is 14 residues. The CDR3 nucleotides read TGCGCCAGCAGCAGATGGACAGGGGGCTACGAGCAGTACTTC. Amino acids: CASSRWTGGYEQYF. Full variable domain (outside the CDR3, taken from reference TRBV5-1 and TRBJ2-7): KAGVTQTPRYLIKTRGQQVTLSCSPISGHRSVSWYQQTPGQGLQFLFEYFSETQRNKGNFPGRFSGRQFSNSRSEMNVSTLELGDSALYLCASSRWTGGYEQYFGPGTRLTVT.